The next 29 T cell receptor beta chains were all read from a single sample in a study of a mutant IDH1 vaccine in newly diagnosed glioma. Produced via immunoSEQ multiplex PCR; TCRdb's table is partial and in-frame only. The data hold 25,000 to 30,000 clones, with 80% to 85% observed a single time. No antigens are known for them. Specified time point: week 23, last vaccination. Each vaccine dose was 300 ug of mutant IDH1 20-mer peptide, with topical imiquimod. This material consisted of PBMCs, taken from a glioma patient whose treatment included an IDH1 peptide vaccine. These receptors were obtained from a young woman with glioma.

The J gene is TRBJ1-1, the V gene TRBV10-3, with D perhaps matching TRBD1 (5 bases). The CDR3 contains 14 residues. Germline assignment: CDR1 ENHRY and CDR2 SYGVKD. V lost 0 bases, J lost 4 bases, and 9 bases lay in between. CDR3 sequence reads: CAISESQGGTEAFF. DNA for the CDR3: TGTGCCATCAGTGAGTCGCAGGGAGGCACTGAAGCTTTCTTT.

The DNA of the CDR3 is TGTGCCAGCAGCTTACTTGGCCCCTTGGGCACTGAAGCTTTCTTT. Amino acid sequence: CASSLLGPLGTEAFF. J is TRBJ1-1 and V is TRBV7-9; D unclear. This CDR3 is 15 amino acids long. The V gene's germline CDR1 is SEHNR and CDR2 FQNEAQ (reference sequence). The V gene lost 2 bases and the J gene lost 4 bases, with 14 bases spanning the gap.

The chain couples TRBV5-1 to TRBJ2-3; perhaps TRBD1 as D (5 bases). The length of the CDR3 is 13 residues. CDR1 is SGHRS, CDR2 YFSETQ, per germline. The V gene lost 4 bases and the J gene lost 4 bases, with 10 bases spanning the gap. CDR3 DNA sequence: TGCGCCAGCAGCGGGGCCAGGGCAGATACGCAGTATTTT. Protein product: CASSGARADTQYF.

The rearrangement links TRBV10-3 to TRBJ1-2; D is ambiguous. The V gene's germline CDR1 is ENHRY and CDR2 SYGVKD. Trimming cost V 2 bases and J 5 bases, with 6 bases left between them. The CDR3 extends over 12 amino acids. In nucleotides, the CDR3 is TGTGCCATCAGTGAGGCCCCATATGGCTACACCTTC. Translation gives CAISEAPYGYTF.

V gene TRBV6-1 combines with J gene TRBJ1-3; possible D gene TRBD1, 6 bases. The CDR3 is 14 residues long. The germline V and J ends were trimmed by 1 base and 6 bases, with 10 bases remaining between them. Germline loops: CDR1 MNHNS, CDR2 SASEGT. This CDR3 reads CASSEGQGKNTIYF. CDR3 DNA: TGTGCCAGCAGTGAAGGGCAGGGGAAAAACACCATATATTTT.

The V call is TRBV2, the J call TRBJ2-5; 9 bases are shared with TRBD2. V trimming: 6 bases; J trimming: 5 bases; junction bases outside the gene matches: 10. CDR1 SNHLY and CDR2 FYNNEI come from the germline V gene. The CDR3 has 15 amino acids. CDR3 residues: CASSLAGRSVETQYF. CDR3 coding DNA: TGTGCCAGCAGCCTAGCGGGGAGGTCGGTGGAGACCCAGTACTTC.

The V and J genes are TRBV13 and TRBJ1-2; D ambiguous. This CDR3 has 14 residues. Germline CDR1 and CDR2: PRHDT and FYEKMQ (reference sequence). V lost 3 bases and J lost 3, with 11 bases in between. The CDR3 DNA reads TGTGCCAGCAGCTTGGGAGCTGGGGACTATGGCTACACCTTC. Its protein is CASSLGAGDYGYTF.

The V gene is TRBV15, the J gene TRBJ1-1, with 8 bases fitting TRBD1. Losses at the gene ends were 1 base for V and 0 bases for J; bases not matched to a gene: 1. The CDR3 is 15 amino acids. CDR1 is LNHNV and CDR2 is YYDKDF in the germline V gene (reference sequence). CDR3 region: CATSRGTGMNTEAFF. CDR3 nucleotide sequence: TGTGCCACCAGCAGAGGGACAGGGATGAACACTGAAGCTTTCTTT.

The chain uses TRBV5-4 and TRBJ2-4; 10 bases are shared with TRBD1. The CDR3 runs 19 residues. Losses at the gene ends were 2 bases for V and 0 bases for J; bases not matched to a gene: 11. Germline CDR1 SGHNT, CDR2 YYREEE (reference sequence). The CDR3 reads CASSFSGTGAMEAKNIQYF. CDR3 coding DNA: TGTGCCAGCAGCTTTTCCGGGACAGGGGCGATGGAAGCCAAAAACATTCAGTACTTC.

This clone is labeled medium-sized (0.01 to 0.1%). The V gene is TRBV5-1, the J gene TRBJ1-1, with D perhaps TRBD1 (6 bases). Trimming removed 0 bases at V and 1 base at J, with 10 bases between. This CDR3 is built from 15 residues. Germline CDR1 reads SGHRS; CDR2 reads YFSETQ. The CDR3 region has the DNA TGCGCCAGCAGCTTGGTGGGGGGCTCGAACACTGAAGCTTTCTTT. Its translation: CASSLVGGSNTEAFF.

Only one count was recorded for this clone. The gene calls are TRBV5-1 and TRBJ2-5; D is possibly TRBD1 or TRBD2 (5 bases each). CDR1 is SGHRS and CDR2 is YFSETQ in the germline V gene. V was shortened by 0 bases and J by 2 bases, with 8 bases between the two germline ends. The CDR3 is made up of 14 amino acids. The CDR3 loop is CASSLAGRQETQYF. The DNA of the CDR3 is TGCGCCAGCAGCTTGGCGGGGCGGCAAGAGACCCAGTACTTC.

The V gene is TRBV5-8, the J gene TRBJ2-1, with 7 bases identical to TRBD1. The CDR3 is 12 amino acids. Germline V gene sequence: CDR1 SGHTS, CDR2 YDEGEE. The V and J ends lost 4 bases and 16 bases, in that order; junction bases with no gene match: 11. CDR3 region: CASSPRGRGSFF. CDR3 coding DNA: TGTGCCAGCAGCCCACGGGGCAGGGGGTCTTTCTTC. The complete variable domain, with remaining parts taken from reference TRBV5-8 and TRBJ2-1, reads EAGVTQSPTHLIKTRGQQATLRCSPISGHTSVYWYQQALGLGLQFLLWYDEGEERNRGNFPPRFSGRQFPNYSSELNVNALELEDSALYLCASSPRGRGSFFGPGTRLTVL.

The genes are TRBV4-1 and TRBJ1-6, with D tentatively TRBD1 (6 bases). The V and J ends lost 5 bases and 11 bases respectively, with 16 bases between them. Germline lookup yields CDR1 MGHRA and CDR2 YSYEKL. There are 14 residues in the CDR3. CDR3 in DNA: TGCGCCAGCAGCTCGACAGGAATGGGGCCACCCCTCCACTTT. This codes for CASSSTGMGPPLHF.

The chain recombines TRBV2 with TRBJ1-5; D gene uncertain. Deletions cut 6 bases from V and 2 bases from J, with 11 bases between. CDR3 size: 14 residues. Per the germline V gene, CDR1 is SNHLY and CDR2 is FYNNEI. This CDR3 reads CASRIETGNQPQHF. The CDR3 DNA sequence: TGTGCCAGCAGAATCGAGACCGGCAATCAGCCCCAGCATTTT.

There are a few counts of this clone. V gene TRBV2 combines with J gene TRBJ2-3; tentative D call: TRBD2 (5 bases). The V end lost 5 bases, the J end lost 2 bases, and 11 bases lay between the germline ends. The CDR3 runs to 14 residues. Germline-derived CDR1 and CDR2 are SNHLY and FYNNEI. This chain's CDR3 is CASSPTRITDTQYF. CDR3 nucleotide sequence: TGTGCCAGCAGTCCCACTAGAATCACAGATACGCAGTATTTT. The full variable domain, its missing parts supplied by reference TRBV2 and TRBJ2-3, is EPEVTQTPSHQVTQMGQEVILRCVPISNHLYFYWYRQILGQKVEFLVSFYNNEISEKSEIFDDQFSVERPDGSNFTLKIRSTKLEDSAMYFCASSPTRITDTQYFGPGTRLTVL.

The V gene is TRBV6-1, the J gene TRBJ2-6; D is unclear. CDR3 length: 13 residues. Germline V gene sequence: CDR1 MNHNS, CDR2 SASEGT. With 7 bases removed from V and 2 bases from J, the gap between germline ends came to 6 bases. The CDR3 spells CASNRAGANVLTF. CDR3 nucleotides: TGTGCCAGCAACCGGGCTGGGGCCAACGTCCTGACTTTC.

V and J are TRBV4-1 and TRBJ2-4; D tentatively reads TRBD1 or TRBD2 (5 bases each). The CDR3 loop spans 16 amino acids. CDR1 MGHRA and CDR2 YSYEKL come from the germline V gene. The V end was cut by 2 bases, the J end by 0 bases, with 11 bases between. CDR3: CASSQLGPLAKNIQYF. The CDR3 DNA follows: TGCGCCAGCAGCCAATTGGGACCGCTAGCCAAAAACATTCAGTACTTC.

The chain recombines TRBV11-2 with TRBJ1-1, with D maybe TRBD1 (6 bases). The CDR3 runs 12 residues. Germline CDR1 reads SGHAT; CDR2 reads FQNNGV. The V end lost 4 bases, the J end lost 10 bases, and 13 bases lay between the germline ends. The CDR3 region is CASSSAGGRAFF. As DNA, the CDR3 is TGTGCCAGCAGCTCAGCTGGGGGCAGAGCTTTCTTT.

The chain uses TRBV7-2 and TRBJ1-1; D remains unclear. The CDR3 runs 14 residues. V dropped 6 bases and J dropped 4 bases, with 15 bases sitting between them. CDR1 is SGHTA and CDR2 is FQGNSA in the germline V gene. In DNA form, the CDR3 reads TGTGCCAGCAGTCCCAGGCCTTCGAGCACTGAAGCTTTCTTT. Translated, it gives CASSPRPSSTEAFF. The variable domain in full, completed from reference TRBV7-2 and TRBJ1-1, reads GAGVSQSPSNKVTEKGKDVELRCDPISGHTALYWYRQSLGQGLEFLIYFQGNSAPDKSGLPSDRFSAERTGGSVSTLTIQRTQQEDSAVYLCASSPRPSSTEAFFGQGTRLTVV.

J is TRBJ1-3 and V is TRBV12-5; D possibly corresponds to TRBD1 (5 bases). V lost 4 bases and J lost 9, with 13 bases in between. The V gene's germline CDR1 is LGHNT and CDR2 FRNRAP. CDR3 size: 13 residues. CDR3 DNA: TGTGCTAGTGGTTGGGACTTCCTTGGCACCATATATTTT. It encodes CASGWDFLGTIYF.

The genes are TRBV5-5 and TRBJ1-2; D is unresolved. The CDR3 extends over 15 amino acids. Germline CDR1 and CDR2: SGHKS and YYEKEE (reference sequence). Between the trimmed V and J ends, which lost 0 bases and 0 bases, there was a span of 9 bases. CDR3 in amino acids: CASSLGLLPNYGYTF. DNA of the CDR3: TGTGCCAGCAGCTTGGGTTTACTACCTAACTATGGCTACACCTTC.

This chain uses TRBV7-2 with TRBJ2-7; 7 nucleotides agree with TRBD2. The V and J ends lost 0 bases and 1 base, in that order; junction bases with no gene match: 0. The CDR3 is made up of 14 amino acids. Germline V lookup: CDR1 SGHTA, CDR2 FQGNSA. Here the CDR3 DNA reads TGTGCCAGCAGCTTAGCGCGGGGGTCCTACGAGCAGTACTTC. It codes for CASSLARGSYEQYF.

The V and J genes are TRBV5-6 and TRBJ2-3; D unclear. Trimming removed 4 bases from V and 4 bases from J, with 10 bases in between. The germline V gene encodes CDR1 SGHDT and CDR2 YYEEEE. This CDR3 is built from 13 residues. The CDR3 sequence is CASSPSLADTQYF. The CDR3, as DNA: TGTGCCAGCAGCCCGTCCCTGGCAGATACGCAGTATTTT.

This chain's CDR3 is CASSAGANIQYF. The CDR3 region has the DNA TGTGCCAGCAGTGCAGGGGCCAACATTCAGTACTTC. The chain carries TRBV2 and TRBJ2-4; the D gene is possibly TRBD1 (6 bases). The CDR3 consists of 12 residues. In germline, CDR1 is SNHLY, CDR2 FYNNEI. V was pared by 4 bases and J by 7 bases, with 8 bases between.

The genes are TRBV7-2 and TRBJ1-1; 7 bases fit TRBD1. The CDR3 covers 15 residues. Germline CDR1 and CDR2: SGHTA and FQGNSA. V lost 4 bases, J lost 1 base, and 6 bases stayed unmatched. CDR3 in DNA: TGTGCCAGCAGCTCGCAGGGGGGGGCGAACACTGAAGCTTTCTTT. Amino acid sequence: CASSSQGGANTEAFF.

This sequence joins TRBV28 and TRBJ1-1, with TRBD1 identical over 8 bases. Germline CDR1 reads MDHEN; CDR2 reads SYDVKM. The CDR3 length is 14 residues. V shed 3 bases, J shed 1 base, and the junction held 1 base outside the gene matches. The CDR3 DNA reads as TGTGCCAGCAGTTTCGGGACAGGGAACACTGAAGCTTTCTTT. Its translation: CASSFGTGNTEAFF.

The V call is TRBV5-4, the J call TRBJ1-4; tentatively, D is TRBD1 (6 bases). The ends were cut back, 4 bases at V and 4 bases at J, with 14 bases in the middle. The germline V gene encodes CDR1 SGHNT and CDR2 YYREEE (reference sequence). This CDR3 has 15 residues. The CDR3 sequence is CASSENRAVNEKLFF. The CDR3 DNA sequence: TGTGCCAGCAGCGAAAACAGGGCCGTTAATGAAAAACTGTTTTTT.

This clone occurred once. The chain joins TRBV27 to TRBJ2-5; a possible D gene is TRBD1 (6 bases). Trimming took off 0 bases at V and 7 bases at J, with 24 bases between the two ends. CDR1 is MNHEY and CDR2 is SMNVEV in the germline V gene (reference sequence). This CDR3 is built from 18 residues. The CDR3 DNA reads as TGTGCCAGCAGTTTATCAAAGCTGGACAGAGGGCGACGGGGGACCCAGTACTTC. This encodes CASSLSKLDRGRRGTQYF.

The CDR3 loop reads CASSLRNRGANEKLFF. The CDR3, as DNA: TGTGCCAGCAGTTTACGCAACAGGGGGGCTAATGAAAAACTGTTTTTT. The gene calls are TRBV27 and TRBJ1-4; 8 bases line up with TRBD1. V lost 2 bases to trimming and J lost 3 bases; unmatched junction nucleotides: 5. Per the germline V gene, CDR1 is MNHEY and CDR2 is SMNVEV (reference sequence). The CDR3 runs 16 residues.